This T cell receptor beta chain is drawn from a study of beta chain features in type 1 diabetes. This clone was found a few times. Antigen specificity is unknown. Isolated RNA was reverse transcribed in full, so expressed TCRB transcripts were sequenced. Clones were read by immunoSEQ multiplex PCR, and TCRdb kept only the in-frame ones, dropping some. The sample has about 700,000 clones, over 10% seen once. Study-level findings and limits: Moderate but significant shortening of TCRB CDR3s was recorded in all four CD4+ subsets from Type 1 diabetes patients.

Looked up from germline, CDR1 is SNHLY and CDR2 is FYNNEI. The CDR3 is 14 residues long. Unmatched junction bases numbered 7, after V lost 5 bases and J lost 7 bases. This sequence joins TRBV2 and TRBJ1-5, with 8 bases matching TRBD1. This TCR was recovered from a young man with type 1 diabetes. The sequencing sample was made of naive CD4+ T cells from blood. CDR3 amino acids: CASSKDRGDQPQHF. CDR3 DNA: TGTGCCAGCAGTAAAGACAGGGGAGACCAGCCCCAGCATTTT.